The following is a T cell receptor (beta chain) sequence with its context. Its matching antigen is unknown. TRB amplification used around 0.25 ug of peripheral blood genomic DNA. The sample comes from a study of T cell clusters in autoimmune cytopenias. Germline V gives CDR1 ENHRY, CDR2 SYGVKD. The CDR3 consists of 14 residues. Study-level findings and limits: Primary autoimmune cytopenia patients appeared to lack physiological T cell clusters present in healthy donors. A dominant lymphoma-associated repertoire apparently masked the cluster-lack signature in secondary cytopenia versus chronic lymphocytic leukemia.

TRB rearrangements were amplified by touch-down multiplex PCR with mixed TRB-A/B primers. From the multiplex PCR reads, TCRdb lists one entry per CDR3 protein and no DNA. This sample's table reports some 6,200 distinct CDR3 sequences. These data also featured in a second study, about T cell repertoires in aging, cancer and after chemotherapy. Turning to that study: Age-matched healthy donors had significantly more diverse, less clonal blood TCR repertoires than untreated cancer patients. Immunological memory after chemotherapy cannot be judged from the repertoire data.

V and J are TRBV10-3 and TRBJ2-1. Sequencing was carried out using peripheral blood. This receptor was identified in a human donor in good health. CDR3 amino acids: CAISYSSTYNEQFF.